What follows is one TCR beta chain and its context. As originally analysed: Reference gene primer amplification yielded estimated nucleated cell counts. TCRdb's table, derived via immunoSEQ multiplex PCR, lists solely in-frame clones and lacks some. V, J and clone size reflect that table, while D and trimming were determined from the DNA. This sample has roughly 100,000 clones; approximately 80% occur once, and the top ten carry roughly 5%. This record comes from a study of blood T cell repertoires in COVID-19. Overall study context: COVID-19 samples, acute and convalescent, were from the United States, Italy and Spain. Sources were T cells, B-cell-depleted T cells, or PBMCs; the material itself was cDNA or gDNA.

The length of the CDR3 is 15 residues. Germline V gene data show CDR1 as SGHNT and CDR2 as YENEEA. V lost 1 base to trimming and J lost 10 bases; unmatched junction nucleotides: 6. This TCR derives from a man aged 60-69 years with acute or convalescent COVID-19. The chain joins TRBV11-3 to TRBJ2-1; 11 bases match TRBD2. Specimen: peripheral blood. CDR3 sequence reads: CASSLALAGGEEQFF. CDR3 nucleotides: TGTGCCAGCAGCTTAGCCCTAGCGGGGGGTGAGGAGCAGTTCTTC.